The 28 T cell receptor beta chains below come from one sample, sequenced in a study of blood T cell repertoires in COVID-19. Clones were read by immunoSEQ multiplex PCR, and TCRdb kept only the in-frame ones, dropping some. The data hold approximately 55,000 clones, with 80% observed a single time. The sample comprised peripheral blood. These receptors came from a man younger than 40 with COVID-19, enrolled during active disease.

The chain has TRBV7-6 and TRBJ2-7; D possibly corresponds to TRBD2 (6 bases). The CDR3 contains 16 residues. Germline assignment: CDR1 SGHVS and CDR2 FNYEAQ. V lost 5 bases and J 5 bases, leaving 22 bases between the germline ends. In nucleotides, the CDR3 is TGTGCCAGCAGCCCTCGGGTCCGCGGGACTCCCGACGAGCAGTACTTC. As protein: CASSPRVRGTPDEQYF. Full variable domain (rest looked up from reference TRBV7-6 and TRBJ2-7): GAGVSQSPRYKVTKRGQDVALRCDPISGHVSLYWYRQALGQGPEFLTYFNYEAQQDKSGLPNDRFSAERPEGSISTLTIQRTEQRDSAMYRCASSPRVRGTPDEQYFGPGTRLTVT.

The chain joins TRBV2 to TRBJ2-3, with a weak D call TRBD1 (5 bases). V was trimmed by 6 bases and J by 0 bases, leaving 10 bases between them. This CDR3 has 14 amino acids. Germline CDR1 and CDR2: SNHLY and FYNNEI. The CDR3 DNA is TGTGCCAGCAGGGTCCAGGGAAGCACAGATACGCAGTATTTT. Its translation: CASRVQGSTDTQYF.

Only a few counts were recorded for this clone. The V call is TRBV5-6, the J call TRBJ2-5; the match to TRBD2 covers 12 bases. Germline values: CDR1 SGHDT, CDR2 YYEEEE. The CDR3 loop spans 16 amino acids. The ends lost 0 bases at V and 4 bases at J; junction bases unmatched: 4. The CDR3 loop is CASSLGTGLAGETQYF. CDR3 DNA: TGTGCCAGCAGCTTGGGGACGGGACTAGCGGGAGAGACCCAGTACTTC. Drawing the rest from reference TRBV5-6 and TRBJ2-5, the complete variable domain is DAGVTQSPTHLIKTRGQQVTLRCSPKSGHDTVSWYQQALGQGPQFIFQYYEEEERQRGNFPDRFSGHQFPNYSSELNVNALLLGDSALYLCASSLGTGLAGETQYFGPGTRLLVL.

The CDR3: CASSPGTGNLLYGYTF. As DNA, the CDR3 is TGTGCCAGCAGCCCTGGGACAGGGAATCTTCTCTATGGCTACACCTTC. This rearrangement joins TRBV5-4 to TRBJ1-2; 9 bases map to TRBD1. Trimming at V came to 4 bases and at J to 4 bases, leaving 11 bases not matched to a gene. CDR3 size: 16 residues. The germline CDR1 and CDR2 sequences are SGHNT and YYREEE (reference sequence).

Written as DNA, the CDR3 is TGTGCCAGCAGTGAAGAGCGGGAGGGCGACAATGAGCAGTTCTTC. Protein: CASSEEREGDNEQFF. V usage is TRBV2 and J usage is TRBJ2-1; 10 bases line up with TRBD2. This CDR3 is built from 15 residues. The V gene end was trimmed by 1 base and the J gene end by 5 bases; junction bases not matched to a gene: 2. The germline CDR1 and CDR2 sequences are SNHLY and FYNNEI. Together with reference TRBV2 and TRBJ2-1, the CDR3 gives the full variable domain: EPEVTQTPSHQVTQMGQEVILRCVPISNHLYFYWYRQILGQKVEFLVSFYNNEISEKSEIFDDQFSVERPDGSNFTLKIRSTKLEDSAMYFCASSEEREGDNEQFFGPGTRLTVL.

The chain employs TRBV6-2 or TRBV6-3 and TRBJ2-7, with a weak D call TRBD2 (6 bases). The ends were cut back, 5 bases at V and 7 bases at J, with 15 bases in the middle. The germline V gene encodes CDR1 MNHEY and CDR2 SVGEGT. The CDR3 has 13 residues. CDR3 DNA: TGTGCCAGCAGTCCACTTCGGGGGAATGAGCAGTACTTC. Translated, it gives CASSPLRGNEQYF.

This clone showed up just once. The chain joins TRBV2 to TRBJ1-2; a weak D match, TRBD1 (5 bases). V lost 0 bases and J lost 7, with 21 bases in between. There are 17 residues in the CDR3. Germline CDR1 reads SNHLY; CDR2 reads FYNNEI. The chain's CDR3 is CASSEAGGGRASLGYTF. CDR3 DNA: TGTGCCAGCAGTGAAGCGGGTGGTGGCAGGGCCTCGCTTGGCTACACCTTC.

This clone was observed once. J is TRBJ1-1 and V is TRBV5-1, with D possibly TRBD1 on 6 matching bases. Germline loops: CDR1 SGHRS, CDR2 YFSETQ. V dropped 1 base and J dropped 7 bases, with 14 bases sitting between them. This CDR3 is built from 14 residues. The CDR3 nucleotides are TGCGCCAGCAGCTTGCGTGAGGGGGTGGGTGAAGCTTTCTTT. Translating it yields CASSLREGVGEAFF.

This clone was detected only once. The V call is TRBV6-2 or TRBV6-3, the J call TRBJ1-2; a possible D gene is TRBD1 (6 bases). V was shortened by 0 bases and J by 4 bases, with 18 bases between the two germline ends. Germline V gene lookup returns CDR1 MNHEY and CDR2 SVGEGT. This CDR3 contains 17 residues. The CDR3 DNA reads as TGTGCCAGCAGTTACTCGATTGGGGGGGCGCGCAGCTATGGCTACACCTTC. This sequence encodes CASSYSIGGARSYGYTF.

The CDR3 is CASSLARGTGELFF. The CDR3 DNA follows: TGTGCCAGCAGCCTCGCCAGGGGAACCGGGGAGCTGTTTTTT. The V gene is TRBV27, the J gene TRBJ2-2, with D maybe TRBD1 (6 bases). The CDR3 length is 14 residues. Trimming shortened V by 6 bases and J by 5 bases, and 13 bases separated the two germline ends. Germline V gene sequence: CDR1 MNHEY, CDR2 SMNVEV (reference sequence).

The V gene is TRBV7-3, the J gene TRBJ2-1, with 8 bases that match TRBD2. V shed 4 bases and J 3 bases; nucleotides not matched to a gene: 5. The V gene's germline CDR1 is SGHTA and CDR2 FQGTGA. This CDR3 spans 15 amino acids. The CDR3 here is CASSSSGTSYNEQFF. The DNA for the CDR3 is TGTGCCAGCAGCTCCTCCGGGACTAGCTACAATGAGCAGTTCTTC. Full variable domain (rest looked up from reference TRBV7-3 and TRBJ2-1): GAGVSQTPSNKVTEKGKYVELRCDPISGHTALYWYRQSLGQGPEFLIYFQGTGAADDSGLPNDRFFAVRPEGSVSTLKIQRTERGDSAVYLCASSSSGTSYNEQFFGPGTRLTVL.

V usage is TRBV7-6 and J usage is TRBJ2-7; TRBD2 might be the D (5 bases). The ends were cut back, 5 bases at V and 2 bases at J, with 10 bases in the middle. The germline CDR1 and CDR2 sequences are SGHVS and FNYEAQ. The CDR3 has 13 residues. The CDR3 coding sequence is TGTGCCAGCAGCCGACTAACCCCCTACGAGCAGTACTTC. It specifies CASSRLTPYEQYF. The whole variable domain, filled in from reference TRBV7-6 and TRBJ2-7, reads GAGVSQSPRYKVTKRGQDVALRCDPISGHVSLYWYRQALGQGPEFLTYFNYEAQQDKSGLPNDRFSAERPEGSISTLTIQRTEQRDSAMYRCASSRLTPYEQYFGPGTRLTVT.

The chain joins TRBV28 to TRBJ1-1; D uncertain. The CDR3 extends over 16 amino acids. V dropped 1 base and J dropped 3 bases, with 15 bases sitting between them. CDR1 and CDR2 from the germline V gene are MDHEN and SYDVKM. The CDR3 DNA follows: TGTGCCAGCAGTTTATCCGGGTGGGGAGGCGACACTGAAGCTTTCTTT. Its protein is CASSLSGWGGDTEAFF. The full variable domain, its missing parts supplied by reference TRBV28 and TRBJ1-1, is DVKVTQSSRYLVKRTGEKVFLECVQDMDHENMFWYRQDPGLGLRLIYFSYDVKMKEKGDIPEGYSVSREKKERFSLILESASTNQTSMYLCASSLSGWGGDTEAFFGQGTRLTVV.

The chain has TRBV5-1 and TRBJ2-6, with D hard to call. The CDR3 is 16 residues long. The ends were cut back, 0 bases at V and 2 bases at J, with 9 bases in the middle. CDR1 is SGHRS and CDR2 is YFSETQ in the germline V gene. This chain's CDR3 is CASSLAALAGANVLTF. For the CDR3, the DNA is TGCGCCAGCAGCTTGGCCGCACTCGCTGGGGCCAACGTCCTGACTTTC. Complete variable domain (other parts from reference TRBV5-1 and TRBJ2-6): KAGVTQTPRYLIKTRGQQVTLSCSPISGHRSVSWYQQTPGQGLQFLFEYFSETQRNKGNFPGRFSGRQFSNSRSEMNVSTLELGDSALYLCASSLAALAGANVLTFGAGSRLTVL.

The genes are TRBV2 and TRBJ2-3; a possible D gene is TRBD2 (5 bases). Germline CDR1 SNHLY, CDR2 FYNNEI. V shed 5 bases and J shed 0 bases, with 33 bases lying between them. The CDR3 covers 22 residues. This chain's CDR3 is CASSPHFRGRLPISSSTDTQYF. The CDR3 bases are TGTGCCAGCAGTCCCCATTTCCGGGGAAGACTACCGATCAGTTCTAGCACAGATACGCAGTATTTT. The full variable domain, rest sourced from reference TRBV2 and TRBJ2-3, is EPEVTQTPSHQVTQMGQEVILRCVPISNHLYFYWYRQILGQKVEFLVSFYNNEISEKSEIFDDQFSVERPDGSNFTLKIRSTKLEDSAMYFCASSPHFRGRLPISSSTDTQYFGPGTRLTVL.

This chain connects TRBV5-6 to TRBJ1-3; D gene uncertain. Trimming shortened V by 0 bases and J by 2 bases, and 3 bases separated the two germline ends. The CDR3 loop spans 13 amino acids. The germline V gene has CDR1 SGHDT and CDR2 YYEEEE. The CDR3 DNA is TGTGCCAGCAGCTTGGGTACTGGAAACACCATATATTTT. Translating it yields CASSLGTGNTIYF.

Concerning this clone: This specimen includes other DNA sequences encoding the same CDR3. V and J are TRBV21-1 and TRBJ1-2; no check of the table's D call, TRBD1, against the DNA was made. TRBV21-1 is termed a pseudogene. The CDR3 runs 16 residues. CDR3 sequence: CASSKELGRGIYGYTF. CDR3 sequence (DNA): TGTGCCAGCAGCAAAGAACTGGGCAGGGGAATCTATGGCTACACCTTC.

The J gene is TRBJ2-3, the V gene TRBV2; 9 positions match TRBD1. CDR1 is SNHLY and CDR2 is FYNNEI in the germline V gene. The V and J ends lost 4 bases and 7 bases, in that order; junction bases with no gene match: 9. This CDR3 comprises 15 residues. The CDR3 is CASSGAGTGMNTQYF. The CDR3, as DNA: TGTGCCAGCAGTGGTGCCGGGACAGGGATGAATACGCAGTATTTT.

The DNA of the CDR3 is TGTGCCAGCAGCTTGGACAGGATTCACGAGCAGTACTTC. Protein sequence: CASSLDRIHEQYF. The chain couples TRBV7-8 to TRBJ2-7, with TRBD1 identical over 7 bases. Germline lookup yields CDR1 SGHVS and CDR2 FQNEAQ. The CDR3 consists of 13 residues. With 3 bases clipped from V and 5 bases from J, the junction kept 4 bases outside the gene matches.

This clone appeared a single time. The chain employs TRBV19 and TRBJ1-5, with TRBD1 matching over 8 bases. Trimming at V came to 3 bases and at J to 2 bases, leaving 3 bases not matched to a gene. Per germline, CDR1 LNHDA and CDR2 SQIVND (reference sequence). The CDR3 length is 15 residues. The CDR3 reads CASSIRGLGNQPQHF. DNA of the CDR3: TGTGCCAGTAGTATCAGGGGGCTAGGCAATCAGCCCCAGCATTTT.

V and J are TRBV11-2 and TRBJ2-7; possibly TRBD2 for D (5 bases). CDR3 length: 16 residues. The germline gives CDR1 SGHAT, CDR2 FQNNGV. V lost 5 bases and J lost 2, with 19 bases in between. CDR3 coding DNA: TGTGCCAGCAGCCCACACGTCGGACTTCCCGCCTACGAGCAGTACTTC. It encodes CASSPHVGLPAYEQYF. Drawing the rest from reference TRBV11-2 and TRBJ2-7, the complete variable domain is EAGVAQSPRYKIIEKRQSVAFWCNPISGHATLYWYQQILGQGPKLLIQFQNNGVVDDSQLPKDRFSAERLKGVDSTLKIQPAKLEDSAVYLCASSPHVGLPAYEQYFGPGTRLTVT.

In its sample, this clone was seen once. CDR3 residues: CASSGAGLSEKLFF. DNA for the CDR3: TGCGCCAGCAGCGGAGCGGGGTTGTCGGAAAAACTGTTTTTT. The chain employs TRBV5-1 and TRBJ1-4, with no clear D. The germline CDR1 and CDR2 sequences are SGHRS and YFSETQ. The ends were cut back, 4 bases at V and 8 bases at J, with 15 bases in the middle. The CDR3 extends over 14 amino acids.

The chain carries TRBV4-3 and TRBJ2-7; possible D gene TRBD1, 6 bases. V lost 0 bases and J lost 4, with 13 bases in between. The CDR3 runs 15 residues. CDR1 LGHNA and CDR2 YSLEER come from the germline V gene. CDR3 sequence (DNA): TGCGCCAGCAGCCAAGATGAGGGGGTAGCGTACGAGCAGTACTTC. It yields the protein CASSQDEGVAYEQYF.

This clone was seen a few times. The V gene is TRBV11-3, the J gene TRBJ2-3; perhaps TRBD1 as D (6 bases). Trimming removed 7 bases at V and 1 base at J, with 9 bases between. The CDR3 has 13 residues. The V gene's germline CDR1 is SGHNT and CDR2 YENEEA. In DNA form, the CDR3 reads TGTGCCAGCAATCGACAGGGCACAGATACGCAGTATTTT. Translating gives CASNRQGTDTQYF.

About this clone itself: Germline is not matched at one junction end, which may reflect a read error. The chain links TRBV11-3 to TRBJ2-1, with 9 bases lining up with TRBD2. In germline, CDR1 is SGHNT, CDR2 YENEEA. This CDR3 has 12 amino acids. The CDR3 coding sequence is TGTGCCAGCAGCTTATCTCCTAGCGGGGTGGTCTTC. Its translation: CASSLSPSGVVF.

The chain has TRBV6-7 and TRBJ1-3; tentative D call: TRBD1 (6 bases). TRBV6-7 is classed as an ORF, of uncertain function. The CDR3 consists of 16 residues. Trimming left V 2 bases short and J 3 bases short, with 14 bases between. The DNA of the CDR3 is TGTGCCAGCAGTTACCCCTCCCCAGGGGATGGAAACACCATATATTTT. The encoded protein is CASSYPSPGDGNTIYF.

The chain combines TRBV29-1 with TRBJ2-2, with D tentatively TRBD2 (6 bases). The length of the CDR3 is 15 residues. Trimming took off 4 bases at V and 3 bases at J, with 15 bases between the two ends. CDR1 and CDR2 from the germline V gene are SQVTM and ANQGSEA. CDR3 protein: CSVVLREMDTGELFF. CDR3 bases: TGCAGCGTTGTACTCCGGGAGATGGACACCGGGGAGCTGTTTTTT.

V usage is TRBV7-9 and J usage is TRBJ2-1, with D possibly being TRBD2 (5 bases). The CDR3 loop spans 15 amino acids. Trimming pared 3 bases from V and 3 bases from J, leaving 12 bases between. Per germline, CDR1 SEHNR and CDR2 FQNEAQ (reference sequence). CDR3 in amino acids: CASSLVVGDYNEQFF. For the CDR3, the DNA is TGTGCCAGCAGCTTGGTGGTGGGAGACTACAATGAGCAGTTCTTC.